This T cell receptor beta chain was sequenced during a study of Graves' ophthalmopathy and Graves' hyperthyroidism listed by TCRdb under 2018. General notes on the study: Peripheral blood was collected before any treatment was given, at the time of initial diagnosis. To tell Graves' ophthalmopathy apart from Graves' hyperthyroidism, and to predict which patients would progress to ophthalmopathy, the study relied on TCR beta repertoire signatures. In total, approximately 140 blood samples were TCR-sequenced: 43 ophthalmopathy, approximately 75 hyperthyroidism and some 17 hyperthyroidism-to-ophthalmopathy patients. To explore V-J signatures that separate ophthalmopathy from hyperthyroidism, a discovery set of about a hundred patients was enrolled, consisting of fewer than 45 with ophthalmopathy and approximately 57 with stable hyperthyroidism. An independent validation cohort was composed of some 19 hyperthyroidism patients and 15 to 17 patients who later progressed from hyperthyroidism to ophthalmopathy. In roughly six hyperthyroidism patients, the T-cell repertoires found in thyroid tissue were compared with those found in blood. After sampling, hyperthyroidism patients received methimazole starting at 30 mg daily, and ophthalmopathy patients received high-dose intravenous methylprednisolone. For training and testing, the approximately 97 patients in the discovery cohort were randomly divided in a 7:3 ratio.

Patients with ophthalmopathy had moderately to severely active disease, with a Clinical Activity Score of 3 or more, a NOSPECS grade of 4 or more, and a disease duration of less than 3 months. Anyone with other autoimmune diseases, uncontrolled infections, pregnancy or lactation was excluded from the study. Diagnosis was based on clinical symptoms, serum thyroxine, TRAb, thyroid ultrasound and orbital computed tomography. Using Ficoll-Paque density gradient centrifugation, PBMCs were isolated from about 10 ml of fresh peripheral blood. Total RNA was extracted with Trizol reagent and quality-checked on an Agilent 2100 Bioanalyzer. CDR1 and CDR2, looked up from the germline V gene, are SGDLS and YYNGEE. V gives up 0 bases and J gives up 7 bases, and the segment between their germline ends measures 14 bases. Including the terminal cysteine and phenylalanine, the CDR3 comprises 15 residues. Only CDR3 DNA remains: 45 bases, in frame from the first base.

Overall results and qualifications from the work: Most of the expanded thyroid clonotypes with a frequency above 0.001 were also detected in blood, and it was suggested that the thyroid immune response may be reflected by blood repertoires. No statistical method was used to set the sample size in advance, and the investigators knew which group each participant was assigned to. Ophthalmopathy was separated from stable hyperthyroidism by the 13-signature model with more than 85% sensitivity and approximately 84% specificity in cross-validation and with 80%/75% in the test set. In validation, the model predicted ophthalmopathy progression with 70.59% sensitivity and approximately 75% specificity; some 13 predicted patients were CT-confirmed with GO in a median of about 7.1 months.

For repertoire sequencing, the TCR beta CDR3 regions were amplified from RNA transcripts. A first-round RT-PCR used HTBI primers with the Qiagen OneStep RT-PCR kit, followed by a second-round multiplex PCR, size selection and purification. Libraries were sequenced on an Illumina HiSeq2000 using paired-end 100 bp reads. Turning to the authors' computational methods: SOAPnuke was used for read processing, and reads with adapters, uncalled bases, a mean Phred below 15, or no exact constant-primer or identifier match were discarded. High-quality paired reads were merged with COPE v1.2.5. Each unique nucleotide sequence was treated as a clonotype, and MiTCR v1.1 was used to align the clonotypes to the IMGT TRB V, D and J references. Only V-J combinations with frequency above 0.0001 were analysed, covering more than 99% of repertoires. A TCR clonal expansion and chaos score per V-J combination was defined as the ratio of F50 clonal expansion to chaos observed in the TCRdist matrix. Welch's t-statistics and random forest were used to narrow the features down to roughly twelve V-J combinations, which were then fed into a naive Bayes classifier. The similarity between thyroid and blood repertoires was quantified using the Morisita-Horn index. In-frame beta chains were kept once TCRdb had trimmed the public reads at Q25 with fastp and called clones with MiXCR. Entries are consolidated by CDR3 protein sequence, retaining the most common genes and DNA. The V and J calls reflect TCRdb's pipeline rather than the authors' work. The sample profile shows about 160,000 distinct CDR3 sequences; around 40% of them were found once. 8% to 10% of the sample comes from the top ten.

This clonotype was recorded many times. Its antigen is currently not known. The input lacks base qualities; no much larger clone sits a single base away. Sequences were obtained from peripheral blood. The chain employs TRBV9 and TRBJ1-5; the D gene cannot be resolved reliably. This TCR derives from a man aged 25 to 40 with Graves' ophthalmopathy. Donor details come from another sample of the same person, matched by shared clones. This receptor has the CDR3 CASSVGGQSGQPQHF. Here is the DNA: TGTGCCAGCAGCGTAGGAGGTCAATCGGGCCAGCCCCAGCATTTT.